The 19 T cell receptor beta chains below come from one sample, sequenced in a study of tissue T cells after allogeneic stem cell transplantation. Generated by immunoSEQ multiplex PCR, the TCRdb table keeps only in-frame clones and is missing some. The table lists 20,000 to 25,000 clones, 72% of them singletons, with over 0.6% in the top ten. What was sequenced was spleen. The receptors derive from a female BALB/c mouse in good health. MHC haplotype here: H2-d.

Details on this clone: Mouse gene names and germline throughout. Read data end 1 residue before the CDR3 end; the end is taken from the germline J gene. This chain uses TRBV4 with TRBJ1-4; D not certain. The length of the CDR3 is 13 residues. Trimming pared 3 bases from V and 5 bases from J, leaving 7 bases between. CDR1 LGHDT and CDR2 YNNKQL come from the germline V gene (reference sequence). The covered CDR3 bases are TGTGCCAGCAGCTATGACAAAAACGAAAGATTATTT. As protein: CASSYDKNERLF. The whole CDR3 reads CASSYDKNERLFF.

About this clone itself: The gene names here belong to mouse. The sequence runs out 1 residue before the end of the CDR3; the remainder is reconstructed from the germline J gene. The sample has other DNA sequences that encode this CDR3 too. The chain has TRBV5 and TRBJ2-7; D not certain. Looked up from germline, CDR1 is LGHNA and CDR2 is YNLKQL (reference sequence). Trimming left V 0 bases short and J 3 bases short, with 3 bases between. The CDR3 length is 12 residues. This CDR3 is CASSQDSYEQYF. The covered CDR3 bases are TGTGCCAGCAGCCAAGACAGCTATGAACAGTAC.

Remarks on this clone: Gene names denote mouse genes. The read is 1 residue too short to cover the CDR3 end, so that end is filled in from the germline J gene. The rearrangement links TRBV13-1 to TRBJ1-1, with TRBD1 matching over 7 bases. The V gene's germline CDR1 is NSHNY and CDR2 SYGAGN. The CDR3 loop spans 15 amino acids. The V gene end was trimmed by 4 bases and the J gene end by 4 bases; junction bases not matched to a gene: 10. CDR3 sequence reads: CASSTSPGGSTEVFF. CDR3 DNA (partial): TGTGCCAGCAGTACCTCACCAGGGGGTAGCACAGAAGTCTTC.

This clone was seen just once. The gene names given are mouse names. Read sequence stops 1 residue before the CDR3 end, and the germline J gene provides the missing end. The rearrangement uses TRBV2 and TRBJ2-5; 8 positions agree with TRBD2. The V segment lost 3 bases and the J segment 3 bases; nucleotides outside the gene matches: 2. The germline CDR1 and CDR2 sequences are LGHNA and YSYQKL. This CDR3 region has 14 residues. Here the CDR3 reads CASSQRLGQDTQYF. The CDR3 DNA, read in part, is TGTGCCAGCAGCCAGAGACTGGGGCAAGACACCCAGTAC.

This clone showed up just a few times. These gene names are mouse names. The read comes to an end 1 residue before the CDR3 does, leaving the germline J gene to fill in the end. The chain has TRBV1 and TRBJ2-1; D is perhaps TRBD2 (6 bases). The germline V gene encodes CDR1 NSQYPW and CDR2 LRSPGD (reference sequence). The V end lost 0 bases, the J end lost 4 bases, and 7 bases lay between the germline ends. The CDR3 loop spans 14 amino acids. The CDR3 sequence: CTCSAEWGYAEQFF. The CDR3 DNA, read in part, is TGCACCTGCAGTGCAGAATGGGGGTATGCTGAGCAGTTC.

This clone has just a few counts. The listed genes are named as in mouse. Read coverage stops 1 residue before the CDR3 terminus; the germline J gene supplies the remainder. V is TRBV31 and J is TRBJ1-3; D call uncertain. The germline CDR1 and CDR2 sequences are GKSSPN and SITVG. The CDR3 is 14 amino acids. The V gene lost 0 bases and the J gene lost 0 bases, with 6 bases spanning the gap. The part of the CDR3 DNA that was read is TGTGCCTGGAGTCTAGGCAGTTCTGGAAATACGCTCTAT. It specifies CAWSLGSSGNTLY. The full-length CDR3 reads as CAWSLGSSGNTLYF.

This clone showed up just a few times. All gene names here are mouse names. The read ends 1 residue shy of where the CDR3 ends; the end is completed using the germline J gene. This rearrangement joins TRBV31 to TRBJ2-2, with a tentative D call TRBD1 (5 bases). V dropped 1 base and J dropped 0 bases, with 6 bases sitting between them. CDR3 size: 14 residues. Germline CDR1 and CDR2: GKSSPN and SITVG. CDR3 bases read: TGTGCCTGGAGTCCGACAGCAAACACCGGGCAGCTCTAC. Encoded protein: CAWSPTANTGQLY. The entire CDR3 reads CAWSPTANTGQLYF. The complete variable domain, with remaining parts taken from reference TRBV31 and TRBJ2-2, reads AQTIHQWPVAEIKAVGSPLSLGCTIKGKSSPNLYWYWQATGGTLQQLFYSITVGQVESVVQLNLSASRPKDDQFILSTEKLLLSHSGFYLCAWSPTANTGQLYFGEGSKLTVL.

Note on this clone: Gene names and germline refer to mouse. The CDR3 end lies 1 residue beyond the end of the read and is filled in from the germline J gene. The J gene is TRBJ2-5, the V gene TRBV31; D unclear. Germline V lookup: CDR1 GKSSPN, CDR2 SITVG. V lost 0 bases and J 2 bases, leaving 9 bases between the germline ends. This CDR3 spans 14 amino acids. The CDR3 sequence: CAWSLREGQDTQYF. The covered CDR3 bases are TGTGCCTGGAGTCTACGGGAGGGCCAAGACACCCAGTAC.

As for this clone: Mouse gene names and germline throughout. The CDR3 extends 1 residue past the end of the read, so its final part is completed from the germline J gene. This chain joins TRBV29 and TRBJ1-2, with a possible D match to TRBD1 (5 bases). Deletions cut 3 bases from V and 0 bases from J, with 8 bases between. Looked up from germline, CDR1 is MSHET and CDR2 is SYDVDS. The CDR3 is 14 amino acids. Here the CDR3 reads CASSFRTSNSDYTF. The covered CDR3 bases are TGTGCTAGCAGTTTTCGGACATCAAACTCCGACTACACC. Supplemented by reference TRBV29 and TRBJ1-2, the full variable domain reads DMKVTQMPRYLIKRMGENVLLECGQDMSHETMYWYRQDPGLGLQLIYISYDVDSNSEGDIPKGYRVSRKKREHFSLILDSAKTNQTSVYFCASSFRTSNSDYTFGSGTRLLVI.

About this clone itself: These gene names are mouse names. The read falls 1 residue short of the CDR3 end, and the missing part is taken from the germline J gene. The chain combines TRBV13-3 with TRBJ2-4; D not certain. CDR3 length: 14 amino acids. Trimming cost V 1 base and J 0 bases, with 6 bases left between them. Germline CDR1 and CDR2: NNHDY and SYVADS. CDR3 region: CASSDWHSQNTLYF. CDR3 DNA, as far as it was read: TGTGCCAGCAGTGATTGGCATAGTCAAAACACCTTGTAC.

In the case of this clone: Germline and genes here are mouse. The read terminates 1 residue ahead of where the CDR3 ends, so the germline J gene completes it. This chain connects TRBV5 to TRBJ2-5, with D perhaps TRBD2 (6 bases). The CDR3 totals 15 residues. CDR1 and CDR2 from the germline V gene are LGHNA and YNLKQL (reference sequence). V was trimmed by 0 bases and J by 0 bases, leaving 7 bases between them. Partial CDR3 DNA: TGTGCCAGCAGCCAAGACGGGGGGAACCAAGACACCCAGTAC. It specifies CASSQDGGNQDTQY. The complete CDR3 sequence is CASSQDGGNQDTQYF.

For this clone: Germline and genes here are mouse. The read ends 1 residue early relative to the CDR3; the germline J gene fills the gap. This rearrangement joins TRBV20 to TRBJ2-2; D remains unclear. Trimming removed 0 bases at V and 3 bases at J, with 2 bases between. Germline loops: CDR1 GFQATS, CDR2 STVNSAI. The CDR3 spans 12 residues. CDR3: CGARDHTGQLYF. CDR3 bases read: TGTGGTGCTAGGGATCACACCGGGCAGCTCTAC.

Details on this clone: Germline and genes: mouse. CDR3 region: CASSWDSSDYTF. Incomplete CDR3 DNA: TGTGCCAGCAGTTGGGACAGCTCCGACTACACC. V gene TRBV13-3 combines with J gene TRBJ1-2; 7 nucleotides align to TRBD1. The read halts 1 residue ahead of the CDR3 end, with the missing end drawn from the germline J gene. The CDR3 contains 12 residues. Looked up from germline, CDR1 is NNHDY and CDR2 is SYVADS. Trimming removed 4 bases from V and 4 bases from J; junction bases left unmatched: 1.

Turning to this clone: Genes and germline come from the mouse. From the germline J gene comes the end of the CDR3, since the read stops 1 residue before it. This chain joins TRBV13-3 and TRBJ2-4; 11 nucleotides align to TRBD1. The CDR3 is made up of 15 amino acids. With 5 bases clipped from V and 3 bases from J, the junction kept 5 bases outside the gene matches. Per germline, CDR1 NNHDY and CDR2 SYVADS. The CDR3 bases that were read are TGTGCCAGCAGACACGGACAGGGGGCGCAAAACACCTTGTAC. Its translation is CASRHGQGAQNTLY. The complete CDR3 sequence is CASRHGQGAQNTLYF.

To note about this clone: Genes here carry mouse names. From the germline J gene comes the end of the CDR3, since the read stops 1 residue before it. The rearrangement links TRBV16 to TRBJ1-1; 7 nucleotides agree with TRBD1. CDR1 and CDR2 from the germline V gene are SGHSA and FRNQAP. J was trimmed by 4 bases and V by 0 bases; bases with no gene match: 2. This CDR3 region has 14 residues. CDR3 DNA, as far as it was read: TGTGCAAGCAGCTTAGAAGGGGGCAGCACAGAAGTCTTC. Translated: CASSLEGGSTEVF. The whole CDR3 is CASSLEGGSTEVFF.

Points on this clone: The gene names given are mouse names. The CDR3 end falls 1 residue outside the read, so it is completed with the germline J gene. V gene TRBV4 combines with J gene TRBJ2-1; 8 bases match TRBD2. The CDR3 spans 16 residues. CDR1 is LGHDT, CDR2 YNNKQL, per germline (reference sequence). With 5 bases clipped from V and 0 bases from J, the junction kept 6 bases outside the gene matches. CDR3 amino acids: CASSNRTGNNYAEQFF. Partial CDR3 DNA: TGTGCCAGCAGCAACCGGACTGGGAATAACTATGCTGAGCAGTTC.

This clone is a singleton in its sample. Each gene name is a mouse one. The read ends 1 residue before the CDR3 terminus; that terminus is restored from the germline J gene. The chain joins TRBV13-2 to TRBJ2-5, with 8 bases lining up with TRBD2. The CDR3 extends over 14 amino acids. Germline trimming cut 1 base from V and 6 bases from J; bases unmatched to any gene: 4. Germline V gives CDR1 NNHNN, CDR2 SYGAGS (reference sequence). The part of the CDR3 DNA that was read is TGTGCCAGCGGTGATCTGGGGGGCGCCGACACCCAGTAC. This sequence encodes CASGDLGGADTQY. The full-length CDR3 reads as CASGDLGGADTQYF.

This clone was picked up a small number of times. Any gene name here is a mouse gene name. The CDR3 is cut off 1 residue early in the read; its end comes from the germline J gene. This chain uses TRBV29 with TRBJ2-1; TRBD2 might be the D (6 bases). The CDR3 spans 13 residues. The germline V and J ends were trimmed by 4 bases and 2 bases, with 6 bases remaining between them. Looked up from germline, CDR1 is MSHET and CDR2 is SYDVDS. The part of the CDR3 DNA that was read is TGTGCTAGCAGTTCTGGGGACTATGCTGAGCAGTTC. Residues: CASSSGDYAEQF. In full, the CDR3 is CASSSGDYAEQFF.

As regards this clone: Gene names denote mouse genes. The read comes to an end 1 residue before the CDR3 does, leaving the germline J gene to fill in the end. J is TRBJ2-2 and V is TRBV4, with TRBD2 matching 10 bases. Germline lookup yields CDR1 LGHDT and CDR2 YNNKQL (reference sequence). The ends lost 5 bases at V and 1 base at J; junction bases unmatched: 4. The CDR3 runs 16 residues. The CDR3: CASSLRLGGNTGQLYF. The DNA read from the CDR3 is TGTGCCAGCAGCCTTAGACTGGGGGGAAACACCGGGCAGCTCTAC.